A single sample gave rise to the 8 T cell receptor beta chains below, sequenced in a study of metastatic and nonmetastatic thyroid tumors. TCRdb re-analyzed the PCR reads using MiXCR. In the table there are under 100,000 clones, 8.6% of which are singletons. Thyroid surgery took place with no prior treatment in any patient. Sequences were obtained from blood. Every receptor here comes from a female donor with papillary thyroid cancer or a benign thyroid nodule (not recorded which). Some clones in this sample may be carry-over from other donors' samples.

This clone has only a few counts. This chain connects TRBV28 to TRBJ1-6, with D maybe TRBD1 (6 bases). The CDR3 runs 16 residues. Per germline, CDR1 MDHEN and CDR2 SYDVKM. The CDR3 loop reads CTNSLSRQAKGSPLHF. The CDR3 DNA follows: TGTACCAACAGTTTGTCCCGACAGGCCAAGGGTTCACCCCTCCACTTT.

A remark on this clone: A much more abundant neighbour one base away suggests this may be a read error. Other DNA sequences in the same sample also yield this CDR3. The V call is TRBV18, the J call TRBJ1-1; no definite D call. The germline V gene has CDR1 KGHSH and CDR2 LQKENI. CDR3 length: 15 residues. Trimming left V 6 bases short and J 0 bases short, with 14 bases between. In nucleotides, the CDR3 is TGTGCCAGCTCCTCTGCCGGATCTATGAACACTGAAGCTTTCTTT. Protein product: CASSSAGSMNTEAFF.

The table lists this clone with many counts. The rearrangement uses TRBV6-4 and TRBJ2-3; no reliable D call. Trimming cost V 2 bases and J 2 bases, with 5 bases left between them. The CDR3 loop spans 13 amino acids. Germline V CDR1 and CDR2: MRHNA, SNTAGT. CDR3 amino acids: CASSDGYTDTQYF. For the CDR3, the DNA is TGTGCCAGCAGTGACGGATACACAGATACGCAGTATTTT.

This clone occurred many times. The V call is TRBV20-1, the J call TRBJ2-1; no clear D. This CDR3 contains 11 residues. Germline loops: CDR1 DFQATT, CDR2 SNEGSKA (reference sequence). Trimming stripped 5 bases from V and 7 bases from J, with 9 bases between. The CDR3 DNA reads TGCAGTGCTCCAGCGAAAAATGAGCAGTTCTTC. Translating gives CSAPAKNEQFF.

The V call is TRBV20-1, the J call TRBJ1-3, with D unclear. CDR1 is DFQATT and CDR2 is SNEGSKA in the germline V gene (reference sequence). The CDR3 contains 14 residues. V lost 4 bases to trimming and J lost 6 bases, with 16 bases between them. The CDR3 region is CSATRERALNTIYF. CDR3 nucleotides: TGCAGTGCTACGAGGGAAAGGGCTTTAAACACCATATATTTT.

This clone came up many times. This chain joins TRBV20-1 and TRBJ2-4; D may be TRBD1 or TRBD2 (5 bases each). Trimming took 6 bases from V and 3 from J, leaving 15 bases between them. Germline V gene sequence: CDR1 DFQATT, CDR2 SNEGSKA (reference sequence). The CDR3 has 14 amino acids. The CDR3 bases are TGCAGTGCCGGGACCCCTTATGACAAAAACATTCAGTACTTC. Its protein product is CSAGTPYDKNIQYF.

This clone was counted between two and nine times. The genes are TRBV6-4 and TRBJ2-3; D is perhaps TRBD1 (5 bases). Germline CDR1 MRHNA, CDR2 SNTAGT. Trimming pared 6 bases from V and 2 bases from J, leaving 9 bases between. This CDR3 region has 13 residues. The CDR3 nucleotides are TGTGCCAGCAGGGTAGGGGACACAGATACGCAGTATTTT. It codes for CASRVGDTDTQYF.

CDR3 coding DNA: TGCAGCGTTGTGGGGACAGGAAACACCGGGGAGCTGTTTTTT. It specifies CSVVGTGNTGELFF. The chain uses TRBV29-1 and TRBJ2-2; 8 nucleotides agree with TRBD1. Germline CDR1 reads SQVTM; CDR2 reads ANQGSEA. Trimming removed 4 bases from V and 2 bases from J; junction bases left unmatched: 3. CDR3 length: 14 amino acids.